These 9 T cell receptor beta chains share one sample of origin, sequenced in a study of shared clonotypes between healthy human individuals. Generated by immunoSEQ multiplex PCR, the TCRdb table keeps only in-frame clones and is missing some. The table has some 2,400,000 clones, nearly 97% seen once; the top ten hold roughly 0.13%. Sequenced input: naive CD4+ T cells sorted from blood. Regarding subset: CD45RA+ positively selected. These receptors all come from a man in his late teens or twenties in good health.

This clone was recorded once. Distinct nucleotide sequences in the sample also encode this CDR3. The chain uses TRBV5-1 and TRBJ1-1, with D possibly TRBD1 on 5 matching bases. The CDR3 covers 14 residues. Germline-derived CDR1 and CDR2 are SGHRS and YFSETQ. Trimming took 4 bases from V and 2 from J, leaving 12 bases between them. CDR3 sequence reads: CASSPGTGNTEAFF. The CDR3 coding sequence is TGCGCCAGCAGCCCCGGGACGGGAAACACTGAAGCTTTCTTT.

This clone was seen a single time. The chain employs TRBV5-4 and TRBJ2-5; possibly TRBD2 for D (7 bases). CDR1 and CDR2 (germline): SGHNT, YYREEE (reference sequence). Trimming took off 4 bases at V and 3 bases at J, with 16 bases between the two ends. The length of the CDR3 is 15 residues. CDR3 protein: CASSAGTGREETQYF. The CDR3 DNA sequence: TGTGCCAGCAGCGCCGGAACAGGGAGGGAAGAGACCCAGTACTTC.

This clone was observed once. The chain links TRBV9 to TRBJ1-1; D uncertain. Germline V gene data show CDR1 as SGDLS and CDR2 as YYNGEE. The V gene lost 1 base and the J gene lost 1 base, with 8 bases spanning the gap. The CDR3 is made up of 14 amino acids. The CDR3 region is CASSVSLSNTEAFF. DNA of the CDR3: TGTGCCAGCAGCGTATCTTTATCGAACACTGAAGCTTTCTTT. Full variable domain (outside the CDR3, taken from reference TRBV9 and TRBJ1-1): DSGVTQTPKHLITATGQRVTLRCSPRSGDLSVYWYQQSLDQGLQFLIQYYNGEERAKGNILERFSAQQFPDLHSELNLSSLELGDSALYFCASSVSLSNTEAFFGQGTRLTVV.

This clone has only one observation. The chain joins TRBV10-1 to TRBJ1-6; D gene uncertain. Germline lookup yields CDR1 WNHNN and CDR2 SYGVQD (reference sequence). This CDR3 spans 13 amino acids. The V and J ends lost 7 bases and 2 bases respectively, with 6 bases between them. CDR3 DNA: TGCGCCAGCATGCGCCCCTATAATTCACCCCTCCACTTT. Translated: CASMRPYNSPLHF.

This chain joins TRBV28 and TRBJ1-3, with TRBD1 matching 9 bases. Per the germline V gene, CDR1 is MDHEN and CDR2 is SYDVKM. This CDR3 contains 19 residues. Trimming at V came to 6 bases and at J to 0 bases, leaving 15 bases not matched to a gene. The CDR3 reads CASSHPGTGNPISGNTIYF. CDR3 sequence (DNA): TGTGCCAGCAGCCACCCCGGGACAGGGAACCCGATCTCTGGAAACACCATATATTTT. Together with reference TRBV28 and TRBJ1-3, the CDR3 gives the full variable domain: DVKVTQSSRYLVKRTGEKVFLECVQDMDHENMFWYRQDPGLGLRLIYFSYDVKMKEKGDIPEGYSVSREKKERFSLILESASTNQTSMYLCASSHPGTGNPISGNTIYFGEGSWLTVV.

The chain has TRBV5-1 and TRBJ2-1; 9 bases match TRBD2. J gave up 5 bases and V 0 bases, and 3 bases lay outside the gene matches. The CDR3 has 15 amino acids. Per germline, CDR1 SGHRS and CDR2 YFSETQ. This chain's CDR3 is CASSLALAGHNEQFF. CDR3 DNA: TGCGCCAGCAGCTTGGCCCTAGCGGGGCACAATGAGCAGTTCTTC.

The chain employs TRBV18 and TRBJ2-7, with 12 nucleotides matching TRBD2. Germline V lookup: CDR1 KGHSH, CDR2 LQKENI. This CDR3 has 15 residues. V gave up 6 bases and J gave up 4 bases; unmatched junction bases: 7. The CDR3 coding sequence is TGTGCCAGCTCGCAAGGACTAGCGGGACCTTACGAGCAGTACTTC. This gives the protein CASSQGLAGPYEQYF.

The sample holds one count of this clone. The genes are TRBV6-6 and TRBJ1-1; D gene uncertain. Trimming took off 7 bases at V and 1 base at J, with 16 bases between the two ends. From germline, CDR1 is MNHNY and CDR2 SVGAGI (reference sequence). This CDR3 is 15 amino acids long. This CDR3 is CASTSTGRGNTEAFF. The CDR3 nucleotides are TGTGCCAGCACCTCCACGGGCAGAGGGAACACTGAAGCTTTCTTT.

The chain carries TRBV9 and TRBJ2-7, with D perhaps TRBD2 (5 bases). Germline V gene data show CDR1 as SGDLS and CDR2 as YYNGEE. Trimming removed 3 bases from V and 4 bases from J, with 20 bases in between. This CDR3 comprises 16 residues. CDR3 in DNA: TGTGCCAGCAGCGACGGTGGTGTTGGAGGTAAATACGAGCAGTACTTC. This codes for CASSDGGVGGKYEQYF.